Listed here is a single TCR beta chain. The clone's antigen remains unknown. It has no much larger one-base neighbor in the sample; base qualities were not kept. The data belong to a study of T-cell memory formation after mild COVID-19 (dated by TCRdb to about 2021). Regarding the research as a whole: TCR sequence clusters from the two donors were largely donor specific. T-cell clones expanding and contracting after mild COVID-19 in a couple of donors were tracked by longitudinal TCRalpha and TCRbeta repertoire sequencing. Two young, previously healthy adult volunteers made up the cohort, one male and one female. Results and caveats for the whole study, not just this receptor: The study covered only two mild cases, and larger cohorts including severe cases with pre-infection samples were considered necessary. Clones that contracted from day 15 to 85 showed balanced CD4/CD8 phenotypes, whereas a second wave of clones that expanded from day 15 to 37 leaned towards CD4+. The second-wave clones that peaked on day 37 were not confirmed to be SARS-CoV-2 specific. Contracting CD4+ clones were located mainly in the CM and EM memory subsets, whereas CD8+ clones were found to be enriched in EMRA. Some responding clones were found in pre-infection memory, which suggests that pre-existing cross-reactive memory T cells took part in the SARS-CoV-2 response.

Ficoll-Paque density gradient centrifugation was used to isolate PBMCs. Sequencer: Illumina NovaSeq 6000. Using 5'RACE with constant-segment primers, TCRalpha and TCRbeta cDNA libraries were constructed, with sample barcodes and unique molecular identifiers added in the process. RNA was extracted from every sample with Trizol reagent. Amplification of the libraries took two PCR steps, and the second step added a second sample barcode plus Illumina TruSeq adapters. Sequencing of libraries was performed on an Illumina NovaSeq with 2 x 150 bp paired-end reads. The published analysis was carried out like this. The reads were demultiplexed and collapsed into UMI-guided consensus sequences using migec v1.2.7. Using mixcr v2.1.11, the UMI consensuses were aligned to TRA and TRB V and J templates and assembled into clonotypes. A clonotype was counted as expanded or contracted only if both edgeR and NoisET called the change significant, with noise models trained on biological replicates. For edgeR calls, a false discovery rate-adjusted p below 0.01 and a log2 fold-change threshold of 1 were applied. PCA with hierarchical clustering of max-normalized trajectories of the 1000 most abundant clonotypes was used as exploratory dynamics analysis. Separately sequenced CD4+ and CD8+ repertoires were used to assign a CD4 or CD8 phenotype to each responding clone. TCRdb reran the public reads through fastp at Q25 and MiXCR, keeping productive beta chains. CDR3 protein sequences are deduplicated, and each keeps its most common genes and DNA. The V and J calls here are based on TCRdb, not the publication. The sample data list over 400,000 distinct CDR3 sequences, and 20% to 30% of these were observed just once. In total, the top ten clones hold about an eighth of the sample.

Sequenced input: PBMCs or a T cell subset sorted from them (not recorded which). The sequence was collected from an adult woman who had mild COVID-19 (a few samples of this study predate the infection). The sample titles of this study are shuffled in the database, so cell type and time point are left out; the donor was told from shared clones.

The CDR3 reads CATGHEGTDTQYF. The nucleotides read TGTGCCACCGGACACGAGGGAACAGATACGCAGTATTTT. The chain was built from TRBV24-1 and TRBJ2-3, with the D gene tentatively TRBD1 or TRBD2, based on 5 matching bases in each. Counted from cysteine to phenylalanine, this CDR3 has 13 amino acids. The kept DNA is CDR3 alone, 39 bases in frame from the first base. V was cut back by 9 bases and J by 3 bases, leaving a gap of 12 bases between them. Sequences KGHDR (CDR1) and SFDVKD (CDR2) are obtained from the germline V gene.